Sequencing of this TCR beta chain was carried out in a study of CD8+ T cells in alopecia areata. Study results and caveats: Against the mouse data, patients shared TCRs less clearly, possibly for HLA reasons. Elevated clonality characterized lesional scalp relative to normal scalp, particularly in alopecia totalis/universalis. Scalp clonality dropped significantly under tofacitinib, as did expanded CD8+ top-100 clones.

CDR3 length: 14 residues. V was clipped by 2 bases and J by 2 bases; unmatched bases: 3. The germline V gene encodes CDR1 SGHTA and CDR2 FQGNSA. Specified treatment: oral pan-JAK inhibitor, 5-10 mg twice daily. Sampling of alopecia areata patients yielded lesional scalp punch biopsies as well as peripheral blood. Investigators isolated RNA and reverse transcribed it into cDNA to act as the sequencing template. Only in-frame clones appear in the TCRdb table, and some are missing; sequencing was by immunoSEQ multiplex PCR. The sample shows fewer than 150,000 clones, 58% of them seen only once. Worth noting for this clone: Its antigen remains unknown.

This sequence joins TRBV7-2 and TRBJ2-7, with TRBD2 identical over 7 bases. This TCR derives from a human donor with alopecia areata. The sequencing here drew on CD8+ T cells sorted from blood, taken at week 4, from a patient treated with tofacitinib. For the CDR3, the DNA is TGTGCCAGCAGCTTAACGGGGGGAGCCTACGAGCAGTACTTC. The encoded protein is CASSLTGGAYEQYF.